This entry concerns a single T cell receptor beta chain. Antigen specificity is unknown. CDR3 length: 13 residues. From germline, CDR1 is SGHRS and CDR2 YFSETQ. Trimming removed 7 bases at V and 3 bases at J, with 8 bases between. Cryopreserved PBMCs were CD4-enriched, then split into naive and memory cells. Over 80,000 naive or memory CD4+ cells were cultured with CEF peptides for about 10 days. This entry belongs to a study of CD4 T cells in relation to SARS-CoV-2 and coronaviruses. Study as a whole: After less than eleven days of antigen culture, PBMC TCR beta CDR3s were sequenced. Convalescent patients were roughly eight males and a few females; two were Hispanic.

TCRdb's copy holds only in-frame clones and misses some; the assay was immunoSEQ multiplex PCR. The table shows around 45,000 clones, with roughly 87% occurring only once. The clonotype was recovered from an adult with COVID-19. Specimen: naive CD4+ T cells from PBMCs, cultured in vitro. As for subset: naive CD4+ T cells isolated by negative enrichment. The chain couples TRBV5-1 to TRBJ2-6; D is undetermined. The CDR3 sequence is CASGDVGANVLTF. In DNA form, the CDR3 reads TGCGCCAGCGGGGATGTTGGGGCCAACGTCCTGACTTTC.